What follows is one T cell receptor beta chain and its context. The authors' processing: For nucleated cells, counts were estimated from reference gene primer amplification. Sequenced by immunoSEQ multiplex PCR; TCRdb stores in-frame clones only, minus some. For V, J and clone size, that table is used; D and trimming come from the DNA. Here the sample spans tens of thousands of clones, 81% being singletons. The data stem from a study of blood T cell repertoires in COVID-19. Overall study context: Acute and convalescent COVID-19 samples came from the United States, Italy and Spain. Sample material is recorded as cDNA or gDNA derived from T cells, B-cell-depleted T cells, or PBMCs.

CDR1 MDHEN and CDR2 SYDVKM come from the germline V gene. There are 13 residues in the CDR3. The trim removed 3 bases at V and 2 bases at J, leaving 0 bases unmatched. The TCR originated in a man older than 75 with acute or convalescent COVID-19. Sequenced input: peripheral blood. This chain uses TRBV28 with TRBJ1-2; 7 bases are shared with TRBD1. Here the CDR3 reads CASSLTGNYGYTF. In DNA form, the CDR3 reads TGTGCCAGCAGTTTGACAGGGAACTATGGCTACACCTTC.